This passage covers 28 T cell receptor beta chains from one sample sequenced in a study of technical replicates of blood from a few donors. The protocol was immunoSEQ multiplex PCR, while the TCRdb copy is restricted to in-frame clones and leaves out a portion. The repertoire holds tens of thousands of clones, with around 87% as singletons. Sequencing input: PBMCs. The receptors originated from a human donor in good health. Some clones in this sample may be carry-over from other donors' samples.

J is TRBJ2-2 and V is TRBV7-9; D might be TRBD2 (5 bases). The CDR3 consists of 14 residues. V shed 5 bases and J shed 7 bases, with 14 bases lying between them. The germline CDR1 and CDR2 sequences are SEHNR and FQNEAQ (reference sequence). The CDR3 region has the DNA TGTGCCAGCAGCGTTAAAAGGAGCGGCGGGGAGCTGTTTTTT. Translated, it gives CASSVKRSGGELFF.

The chain combines TRBV6-4 with TRBJ1-4; 7 positions match TRBD1. The CDR3 length is 14 residues. Germline V gene data show CDR1 as MRHNA and CDR2 as SNTAGT. The V segment lost 10 bases and the J segment 4 bases; nucleotides outside the gene matches: 9. CDR3 sequence: CAIPEQGNNEKLFF. For the CDR3, the DNA is TGTGCCATACCAGAACAGGGGAATAATGAAAAACTGTTTTTT.

This clone was observed a few times. The V call is TRBV7-6, the J call TRBJ2-5; D not resolved. Looked up from germline, CDR1 is SGHVS and CDR2 is FNYEAQ. The CDR3 sequence is 11 residues long. V was shortened by 5 bases and J by 4 bases, with 5 bases between the two germline ends. Here the CDR3 reads CASSESETQYF. As DNA, the CDR3 is TGTGCCAGCAGCGAGTCAGAGACCCAGTACTTC.

As regards this clone: This sample also contains other DNA sequences that code for the same CDR3. This chain uses TRBV18 with TRBJ1-1; no reliable D call. The CDR3 covers 13 residues. Trimming removed 5 bases from V and 1 base from J, with 8 bases in between. Germline assignment: CDR1 KGHSH and CDR2 LQKENI. Written as DNA, the CDR3 is TGTGCCAGCTCATCAGACAAGAACACTGAAGCTTTCTTT. It encodes CASSSDKNTEAFF.

The gene calls are TRBV19 and TRBJ2-3; a possible D gene is TRBD1 (6 bases). Germline V lookup: CDR1 LNHDA, CDR2 SQIVND (reference sequence). CDR3 size: 13 residues. Trimming removed 3 bases at V and 5 bases at J, with 9 bases between. CDR3 amino acids: CASSIQGIDTQYF. The CDR3 nucleotides read TGTGCCAGTAGTATTCAGGGGATAGATACGCAGTATTTT.

This clone was seen a few times. The V and J genes are TRBV6-6 and TRBJ1-2; no definite D call. Trimming took 0 bases from V and 2 from J, leaving 7 bases between them. The CDR3 runs to 14 residues. Germline CDR1 is MNHNY and CDR2 is SVGAGI (reference sequence). The CDR3 region is CASSYSTANYGYTF. The CDR3 nucleotides read TGTGCCAGCAGTTACTCCACAGCAAACTATGGCTACACCTTC.

The rearrangement joins TRBV7-9 to TRBJ2-3, with no clear D. CDR3 length equals 16 residues. Trimming removed 1 base at V and 4 bases at J, with 15 bases between. The germline V gene has CDR1 SEHNR and CDR2 FQNEAQ (reference sequence). The CDR3 coding sequence is TGTGCCAGCAGCTTAGTGTCGGGTACCGTTGCAGATACGCAGTATTTT. Translation: CASSLVSGTVADTQYF. Full variable domain (outside the CDR3, taken from reference TRBV7-9 and TRBJ2-3): DTGVSQNPRHKITKRGQNVTFRCDPISEHNRLYWYRQTLGQGPEFLTYFQNEAQLEKSRLLSDRFSAERPKGSFSTLEIQRTEQGDSAMYLCASSLVSGTVADTQYFGPGTRLTVL.

V and J are TRBV4-2 and TRBJ1-2; D not resolved. CDR1 LGHNA and CDR2 YNFKEQ come from the germline V gene. V dropped 1 base and J dropped 3 bases, with 12 bases sitting between them. CDR3 length: 15 residues. In DNA, the CDR3 is TGTGCCAGCAGCCAAGGTGGTTATAGAGACTATGGCTACACCTTC. It codes for CASSQGGYRDYGYTF.

V and J are TRBV2 and TRBJ2-3; TRBD2 might be the D (5 bases). Trimming took off 8 bases at V and 3 bases at J, with 18 bases between the two ends. The CDR3 is 15 amino acids. The V gene's germline CDR1 is SNHLY and CDR2 FYNNEI. The CDR3 spells CASPRELVLTDTQYF. The CDR3 DNA follows: TGTGCCAGCCCTAGAGAACTAGTCTTGACAGATACGCAGTATTTT. Full variable domain (outside the CDR3, taken from reference TRBV2 and TRBJ2-3): EPEVTQTPSHQVTQMGQEVILRCVPISNHLYFYWYRQILGQKVEFLVSFYNNEISEKSEIFDDQFSVERPDGSNFTLKIRSTKLEDSAMYFCASPRELVLTDTQYFGPGTRLTVL.

The gene calls are TRBV19 and TRBJ2-7, with a weak D call TRBD2 (6 bases). The germline V gene encodes CDR1 LNHDA and CDR2 SQIVND (reference sequence). This CDR3 is 15 amino acids long. The V end lost 3 bases, the J end lost 3 bases, and 15 bases lay between the germline ends. The CDR3 loop reads CASSMGSPGDYEQYF. The CDR3 DNA follows: TGTGCCAGTAGTATGGGTTCGCCGGGGGACTACGAGCAGTACTTC.

The gene calls are TRBV4-3 and TRBJ1-4; D is possibly TRBD1 (5 bases). The CDR3 spans 14 residues. CDR1 is LGHNA, CDR2 YSLEER, per germline. V was clipped by 2 bases and J by 8 bases, with 12 bases between them. As DNA, the CDR3 is TGCGCCAGCAGCCAACGCGCCCGGGGGGAAAAACTGTTTTTT. It specifies CASSQRARGEKLFF.

Here the CDR3 reads CASSQGQMNTEAFF. CDR3 DNA: TGCGCCAGCAGCCAGGGACAGATGAACACTGAAGCTTTCTTT. The chain combines TRBV4-1 with TRBJ1-1; 7 nucleotides match TRBD1. The germline CDR1 and CDR2 sequences are MGHRA and YSYEKL. The CDR3 consists of 14 residues. Losses at the gene ends were 3 bases for V and 0 bases for J; bases not matched to a gene: 1.

This rearrangement joins TRBV14 to TRBJ2-7; TRBD2 matches 8 bases. The germline gives CDR1 SGHDN, CDR2 FVKESK. The V and J ends lost 3 bases and 2 bases, in that order; junction bases with no gene match: 9. This CDR3 is built from 16 residues. CDR3: CASSHPGRGEAYEQYF. Written as DNA, the CDR3 is TGTGCCAGCAGCCACCCCGGGCGGGGGGAAGCCTACGAGCAGTACTTC.

This sequence joins TRBV7-2 and TRBJ1-1; D possibly corresponds to TRBD1 (6 bases). CDR1 SGHTA and CDR2 FQGNSA come from the germline V gene. The V and J ends lost 10 bases and 1 base respectively, with 19 bases between them. The CDR3 consists of 15 residues. The CDR3 is CANTRLTGKNTEAFF. CDR3 DNA: TGTGCCAACACGAGACTAACAGGGAAGAACACTGAAGCTTTCTTT.

This clone was counted between two and nine times. V is TRBV12-5 and J is TRBJ2-7; TRBD2 matches at 9 bases. CDR1 and CDR2 from the germline V gene are LGHNT and FRNRAP. The ends lost 5 bases at V and 5 bases at J; junction bases unmatched: 10. The CDR3 is 15 amino acids. CDR3 in amino acids: CASGQGRGGHDEQYF. CDR3 DNA sequence: TGTGCTAGTGGTCAAGGGCGGGGGGGGCACGACGAGCAGTACTTC.

The rearrangement links TRBV10-2 to TRBJ2-2; TRBD1 matches at 11 bases. The CDR3 is 14 residues long. Germline V gene data show CDR1 as WSHSY and CDR2 as SAAADI. J lost 5 bases, V lost 6 bases, and 2 bases had no gene match. Here the CDR3 DNA reads TGCGCCAGCAGCGGACAGGGGGCAACCGGGGAGCTGTTTTTT. Translated, it gives CASSGQGATGELFF.

This clone was detected only once. This sequence joins TRBV5-8 and TRBJ2-7; possible D gene TRBD2, 6 bases. The CDR3 length is 14 residues. Deletions cut 3 bases from V and 2 bases from J, with 12 bases between. In germline, CDR1 is SGHTS, CDR2 YDEGEE. For the CDR3, the DNA is TGTGCCAGCAGCTACCGGGACTTAACCTACGAGCAGTACTTC. It yields the protein CASSYRDLTYEQYF.

This clone has only a few counts. The chain carries TRBV6-1 and TRBJ2-5, with TRBD2 matching 12 bases. Germline CDR1 and CDR2: MNHNS and SASEGT. The CDR3 runs 15 residues. The J segment lost 5 bases and the V segment lost 3 bases, leaving 4 bases of the junction unmatched. The CDR3 here is CASSDLAGGQETQYF. DNA of the CDR3: TGTGCCAGCAGTGACCTAGCGGGGGGGCAGGAGACCCAGTACTTC.

The gene calls are TRBV29-1 and TRBJ2-7, with D possibly matching TRBD1 (5 bases). Germline assignment: CDR1 SQVTM and CDR2 ANQGSEA. The CDR3 spans 16 residues. The V end lost 2 bases, the J end lost 0 bases, and 17 bases lay between the germline ends. The CDR3 protein is CSVERVGQGGSYEQYF. For the CDR3, the DNA is TGCAGCGTTGAAAGGGTTGGGCAGGGTGGCTCCTACGAGCAGTACTTC.

The CDR3 here is CSAGTGGNGYTF. CDR3 DNA: TGCAGCGCTGGGACAGGGGGAAACGGCTACACCTTC. This chain links TRBV29-1 with TRBJ1-2, with 11 bases matching TRBD1. CDR1 and CDR2 (germline): SQVTM, ANQGSEA. V trimming: 7 bases; J trimming: 8 bases; junction bases outside the gene matches: 6. The CDR3 runs to 12 residues.

The CDR3 DNA reads as TGTGCCAGCAGTCTAAAGCAGACAGGCGCCCCTGAAGCTTTCTTT. The encoded protein is CASSLKQTGAPEAFF. This chain links TRBV27 with TRBJ1-1; tentative D call: TRBD1 (6 bases). There are 15 residues in the CDR3. Germline CDR1 is MNHEY and CDR2 is SMNVEV (reference sequence). The ends were cut back, 5 bases at V and 6 bases at J, with 19 bases in the middle.

The chain is built from TRBV29-1 and TRBJ2-1, with D tentatively TRBD2 (6 bases). V lost 4 bases to trimming and J lost 1 base, with 14 bases between them. There are 15 residues in the CDR3. CDR1 SQVTM and CDR2 ANQGSEA come from the germline V gene. CDR3 sequence (DNA): TGCAGCGTTGGGCGGGACCGGGGGTCCTACAATGAGCAGTTCTTC. Translation gives CSVGRDRGSYNEQFF.

The rearrangement joins TRBV14 to TRBJ2-7, with 15 bases lining up with TRBD2. CDR1 and CDR2 (germline): SGHDN, FVKESK. V shed 4 bases and J 7 bases; nucleotides not matched to a gene: 8. CDR3 size: 16 residues. CDR3 sequence (DNA): TGTGCCAGCAGCCGAGGACTAGCGGGAGGGTATGGTGAGCAGTACTTC. The encoded protein is CASSRGLAGGYGEQYF.

The V gene is TRBV5-8, the J gene TRBJ2-3; TRBD2 aligns across 10 bases. The CDR3 totals 16 residues. Per the germline V gene, CDR1 is SGHTS and CDR2 is YDEGEE. The V gene end was trimmed by 4 bases and the J gene end by 5 bases; junction bases not matched to a gene: 10. The DNA of the CDR3 is TGTGCCAGCAGCCCGGGAAAGCGGGGGGGCGTAGATACGCAGTATTTT. Amino acid sequence: CASSPGKRGGVDTQYF.

The chain employs TRBV7-2 and TRBJ1-1; D unresolved. The CDR3 totals 15 residues. Between the trimmed V and J ends, which lost 2 bases and 4 bases, there was a span of 14 bases. The germline gives CDR1 SGHTA, CDR2 FQGNSA. The CDR3 DNA is TGTGCCAGCAGCTTAATCGGTCGGGTGAGCACTGAAGCTTTCTTT. This encodes CASSLIGRVSTEAFF.

The chain couples TRBV5-4 to TRBJ2-7; D might be TRBD1 (6 bases). The CDR3 covers 14 residues. Germline CDR1 and CDR2: SGHNT and YYREEE (reference sequence). V lost 2 bases and J 9 bases, leaving 18 bases between the germline ends. The CDR3 region is CASSFLGQGTVQYF. The CDR3 nucleotides are TGTGCCAGCAGCTTTTTAGGGCAGGGGACGGTGCAGTACTTC. The variable domain in full, completed from reference TRBV5-4 and TRBJ2-7, reads ETGVTQSPTHLIKTRGQQVTLRCSSQSGHNTVSWYQQALGQGPQFIFQYYREEENGRGNFPPRFSGLQFPNYSSELNVNALELDDSALYLCASSFLGQGTVQYFGPGTRLTVT.

The chain's CDR3 is CSARKGAEQFF. In DNA form, the CDR3 reads TGCAGTGCTAGGAAAGGAGCTGAGCAGTTCTTC. J is TRBJ2-1 and V is TRBV20-1, with D unclear. The germline V gene encodes CDR1 DFQATT and CDR2 SNEGSKA (reference sequence). The CDR3 spans 11 residues. V dropped 3 bases and J dropped 9 bases, with 9 bases sitting between them.

The rearrangement links TRBV27 to TRBJ1-2; 7 bases line up with TRBD1. Trimming cost V 5 bases and J 2 bases; bases outside gene matches: 11. Germline values: CDR1 MNHEY, CDR2 SMNVEV (reference sequence). The CDR3 runs 16 residues. The chain's CDR3 is CASSPLDRALNYGYTF. The CDR3 DNA sequence: TGTGCCAGCAGTCCACTCGACAGGGCTCTCAACTATGGCTACACCTTC.